The 28 T cell receptor beta chains presented below share a single source sample, sequenced in a study of beta chain features in type 1 diabetes. Expressed TCRB transcripts were sequenced, since all the RNA that had been isolated was reverse transcribed. Generated by immunoSEQ multiplex PCR, the TCRdb table keeps only in-frame clones and is missing some. The top ten clones hold 1.3% of a sample with approximately 150,000 clones, less than 11% of them seen once. The specimen sequenced was naive CD4+ T cells from blood. The source of these receptors is a man between 18 and 35 years old in good health.

This clone was picked up a small number of times. This chain connects TRBV25-1 to TRBJ2-2, with TRBD1 matching over 7 bases. The germline V gene encodes CDR1 MGHDK and CDR2 SYGVNS. This CDR3 contains 16 residues. J was trimmed by 1 base and V by 3 bases; bases with no gene match: 5. The CDR3 region is CASSDFRQGNTGELFF. The DNA for the CDR3 is TGTGCCAGCAGTGATTTCCGACAGGGGAACACCGGGGAGCTGTTTTTT.

The V and J genes are TRBV6-1 and TRBJ1-1, with D maybe TRBD1 (6 bases). The length of the CDR3 is 13 residues. Germline CDR1 and CDR2: MNHNS and SASEGT. V gave up 3 bases and J gave up 1 base, with 6 bases separating them. As DNA, the CDR3 is TGTGCCAGCAGTGAGACAGGGAACACTGAAGCTTTCTTT. Protein: CASSETGNTEAFF.

Only a few counts were recorded for this clone. The chain carries TRBV9 and TRBJ2-1; D is possibly TRBD1 (7 bases). The CDR3 is made up of 16 amino acids. The V gene lost 4 bases and the J gene lost 6 bases, with 20 bases spanning the gap. CDR1 is SGDLS and CDR2 is YYNGEE in the germline V gene. This chain's CDR3 is CASSRQGGSLLNEQFF. The CDR3 nucleotides are TGTGCCAGCAGCCGCCAGGGGGGATCATTGCTCAATGAGCAGTTCTTC.

This clone was counted many times. The chain joins TRBV4-2 to TRBJ2-1; 12 bases fit TRBD2. This CDR3 has 17 amino acids. Unmatched junction bases numbered 8, after V lost 0 bases and J lost 8 bases. Germline V gene sequence: CDR1 LGHNA, CDR2 YNFKEQ. CDR3 sequence (DNA): TGTGCCAGCAGCCAAGATCCTAGCGGGGGGGCATGGGATGAGCAGTTCTTC. This encodes CASSQDPSGGAWDEQFF.

This clone has more than one count but fewer than ten. CDR3 sequence reads: CASSRDPYEQYF. The DNA of the CDR3 is TGTGCCAGCAGCAGGGATCCCTACGAGCAGTACTTC. The rearrangement links TRBV28 to TRBJ2-7, with a possible D match to TRBD1 (5 bases). Germline V gives CDR1 MDHEN, CDR2 SYDVKM. Deletions cut 6 bases from V and 2 bases from J, with 8 bases between. The CDR3 has 12 residues.

The chain uses TRBV5-8 and TRBJ1-6; a possible D gene is TRBD1 (6 bases). The length of the CDR3 is 15 residues. The ends were cut back, 3 bases at V and 7 bases at J, with 14 bases in the middle. Germline values: CDR1 SGHTS, CDR2 YDEGEE. The CDR3 protein is CASSSLGARNSPLHF. CDR3 nucleotides: TGTGCCAGCAGCTCGCTGGGGGCTCGCAATTCACCCCTCCACTTT.

The J gene is TRBJ1-5, the V gene TRBV30, with D unresolved. Germline CDR1 reads GTSNPN; CDR2 reads SVGIG (reference sequence). The CDR3 has 16 amino acids. Trimming cost V 0 bases and J 4 bases, with 16 bases left between them. CDR3 in amino acids: CAWSVGGQTKNQPQHF. In DNA, the CDR3 is TGTGCCTGGAGTGTAGGCGGTCAGACGAAAAATCAGCCCCAGCATTTT.

This clone occurred a few times. This chain connects TRBV7-2 to TRBJ2-7; D is possibly TRBD2 (6 bases). Germline V CDR1 and CDR2: SGHTA, FQGNSA. The CDR3 covers 14 residues. V was clipped by 6 bases and J by 5 bases, with 17 bases between them. CDR3 DNA sequence: TGTGCCAGCAGGCCCCCCGCGGGGAGGAACGAGCAGTACTTC. Its translation is CASRPPAGRNEQYF.

In its sample, this clone was seen a few times. The chain uses TRBV6-5 and TRBJ1-2; D may be TRBD1 (6 bases). CDR3 length: 14 amino acids. With 0 bases removed from V and 8 bases from J, the gap between germline ends came to 13 bases. CDR1 and CDR2 (germline): MNHEY, SVGAGI. CDR3 residues: CASSYSSGALGYTF. The CDR3 bases are TGTGCCAGCAGTTACTCGTCAGGGGCGTTGGGCTACACCTTC.

This clone was seen only a few times. The chain joins TRBV7-2 to TRBJ1-1; D unresolved. Deletions cut 1 base from V and 5 bases from J, with 8 bases between. CDR1 and CDR2 from the germline V gene are SGHTA and FQGNSA. The CDR3 length is 13 residues. The CDR3 loop is CASSLGAKTEAFF. In nucleotides, the CDR3 is TGTGCCAGCAGCTTAGGGGCGAAAACTGAAGCTTTCTTT.

This clone was picked up a small number of times. The J gene is TRBJ2-5, the V gene TRBV6-5, with unresolved D. The CDR3 contains 11 residues. CDR1 MNHEY and CDR2 SVGAGI come from the germline V gene. Trimming cost V 4 bases and J 5 bases, with 5 bases left between them. CDR3 region: CASSSQETQYF. The CDR3 region has the DNA TGTGCCAGCAGTTCCCAGGAGACCCAGTACTTC.

This clone showed up just a few times. The chain recombines TRBV14 with TRBJ2-2, with 7 bases lining up with TRBD1. With 3 bases clipped from V and 4 bases from J, the junction kept 2 bases outside the gene matches. Germline values: CDR1 SGHDN, CDR2 FVKESK. This CDR3 is 14 amino acids long. In nucleotides, the CDR3 is TGTGCCAGCAGCCAGGCAGGGGGCACCGGGGAGCTGTTTTTT. Its translation is CASSQAGGTGELFF.

V and J are TRBV5-4 and TRBJ2-7; 10 nucleotides match TRBD1. The junction had 3 bases not matched to a gene; V was cut back by 4 bases and J by 2 bases. This CDR3 is 14 amino acids long. The germline gives CDR1 SGHNT, CDR2 YYREEE (reference sequence). The CDR3 protein is CASSLGQGAYEQYF. Written as DNA, the CDR3 is TGTGCCAGCAGCCTAGGACAGGGGGCCTACGAGCAGTACTTC.

This clone has just a few counts. The chain employs TRBV5-8 and TRBJ2-2; TRBD1 matches 10 bases. Germline V gene lookup returns CDR1 SGHTS and CDR2 YDEGEE. The CDR3 consists of 18 residues. The V segment lost 1 base and the J segment 4 bases; nucleotides outside the gene matches: 10. For the CDR3, the DNA is TGTGCCAGCAGCTTGAGTGGACAGGGGGTCCGGGGCACCGGGGAGCTGTTTTTT. Its protein product is CASSLSGQGVRGTGELFF.

There are many counts of this clone. V gene TRBV7-4 combines with J gene TRBJ2-5; 9 nucleotides agree with TRBD1. CDR1 and CDR2 from the germline V gene are SGHVT and SQSDAQ. This CDR3 contains 16 residues. The junction had 12 bases not matched to a gene; V was cut back by 6 bases and J by 4 bases. The CDR3 coding sequence is TGTGCCAGCAGTCCATACAGGGGGCGCGGTCTAGAGACCCAGTACTTC. This sequence encodes CASSPYRGRGLETQYF.

The chain employs TRBV4-1 and TRBJ2-5; no clear D gene. Germline assignment: CDR1 MGHRA and CDR2 YSYEKL. CDR3 length: 14 residues. The germline V and J ends were trimmed by 0 bases and 7 bases, with 12 bases remaining between them. The CDR3 sequence is CASSQDLSQRTQYF. The DNA of the CDR3 is TGCGCCAGCAGCCAAGATCTGAGCCAAAGGACCCAGTACTTC.

V usage is TRBV27 and J usage is TRBJ2-7; D gene ambiguous. From germline, CDR1 is MNHEY and CDR2 SMNVEV (reference sequence). The CDR3 has 14 amino acids. The V end lost 2 bases, the J end lost 6 bases, and 14 bases lay between the germline ends. CDR3 nucleotide sequence: TGTGCCAGCAGTTTAACACAGCTCCTTGGCGAGCAGTACTTC. It encodes CASSLTQLLGEQYF.

The chain has TRBV7-2 and TRBJ1-5; D gene uncertain. The CDR3 spans 13 residues. In germline, CDR1 is SGHTA, CDR2 FQGNSA. V lost 5 bases and J 6 bases, leaving 11 bases between the germline ends. The chain's CDR3 is CASSPDGGQPQHF. CDR3 DNA: TGTGCCAGCAGCCCAGATGGTGGTCAGCCCCAGCATTTT.

At least ten counts were recorded for this clone. The V gene is TRBV30, the J gene TRBJ1-1; D gene unclear. The CDR3 contains 13 residues. V gave up 0 bases and J gave up 1 base, with 6 bases separating them. The germline gives CDR1 GTSNPN, CDR2 SVGIG (reference sequence). The DNA for the CDR3 is TGTGCCTGGAGTGTTCGGGGGAACACTGAAGCTTTCTTT. Translation: CAWSVRGNTEAFF.

The chain joins TRBV5-1 to TRBJ2-3; weak D call: TRBD1 (5 bases). CDR3 length: 16 residues. Trimming pared 4 bases from V and 4 bases from J, leaving 19 bases between. Germline V gene lookup returns CDR1 SGHRS and CDR2 YFSETQ. As DNA, the CDR3 is TGCGCCAGCAGCCCCCCCAGACAGACTGGAGCAGATACGCAGTATTTT. Translating gives CASSPPRQTGADTQYF.

This clone has more than one count but fewer than ten. Here the CDR3 reads CASRERGRNYGYTF. DNA of the CDR3: TGTGCCAGCAGAGAAAGGGGAAGGAACTATGGCTACACCTTC. The V call is TRBV6-6, the J call TRBJ1-2; a weak D match, TRBD1 (5 bases). CDR3 length: 14 residues. In germline, CDR1 is MNHNY, CDR2 SVGAGI (reference sequence). Trimming cost V 6 bases and J 2 bases, with 13 bases left between them.

The chain recombines TRBV15 with TRBJ2-3; 8 bases are shared with TRBD2. Germline V gene data show CDR1 as LNHNV and CDR2 as YYDKDF (reference sequence). The trim removed 1 base at V and 0 bases at J, leaving 3 bases unmatched. The CDR3 extends over 16 amino acids. The chain's CDR3 is CATSRGLASSTDTQYF. CDR3 DNA: TGTGCCACCAGCAGAGGACTAGCGTCAAGCACAGATACGCAGTATTTT.

The V gene is TRBV18, the J gene TRBJ2-4; TRBD2 aligns across 9 bases. The length of the CDR3 is 16 residues. CDR1 KGHSH and CDR2 LQKENI come from the germline V gene. V lost 0 bases and J lost 7; bases outside the gene matches: 7. The CDR3, as DNA: TGTGCCAGCTCACCACCGGGAAGTCTAGCGGGGAACATTCAGTACTTC. Protein: CASSPPGSLAGNIQYF.

The chain uses TRBV5-1 and TRBJ1-1; D is unclear. The CDR3 loop spans 14 amino acids. The germline gives CDR1 SGHRS, CDR2 YFSETQ. Trimming stripped 2 bases from V and 4 bases from J, with 12 bases between. CDR3 in amino acids: CASSFDVSGTEAFF. In nucleotides, the CDR3 is TGCGCCAGCAGCTTTGACGTTTCAGGCACTGAAGCTTTCTTT.

This clone has more than one count but fewer than ten. CDR3: CASTPYGTGGSGELFF. CDR3 in DNA: TGTGCCAGCACCCCATACGGGACAGGGGGCTCCGGGGAGCTGTTTTTT. The genes are TRBV7-9 and TRBJ2-2, with 12 positions matching TRBD1. This CDR3 region has 16 residues. Unmatched junction bases numbered 9, after V lost 7 bases and J lost 6 bases. CDR1 is SEHNR and CDR2 is FQNEAQ in the germline V gene (reference sequence). Complete variable domain (other parts from reference TRBV7-9 and TRBJ2-2): DTGVSQNPRHKITKRGQNVTFRCDPISEHNRLYWYRQTLGQGPEFLTYFQNEAQLEKSRLLSDRFSAERPKGSFSTLEIQRTEQGDSAMYLCASTPYGTGGSGELFFGEGSRLTVL.

The chain recombines TRBV5-1 with TRBJ2-7, with 9 bases that match TRBD1. The germline CDR1 and CDR2 sequences are SGHRS and YFSETQ. The V and J ends lost 4 bases and 2 bases, in that order; junction bases with no gene match: 4. There are 14 residues in the CDR3. The CDR3 spells CASSPGTGPYEQYF. The CDR3 DNA is TGCGCCAGCAGCCCAGGGACAGGGCCCTACGAGCAGTACTTC. The complete variable domain, with remaining parts taken from reference TRBV5-1 and TRBJ2-7, reads KAGVTQTPRYLIKTRGQQVTLSCSPISGHRSVSWYQQTPGQGLQFLFEYFSETQRNKGNFPGRFSGRQFSNSRSEMNVSTLELGDSALYLCASSPGTGPYEQYFGPGTRLTVT.

This clone was counted a few times. This chain uses TRBV28 with TRBJ2-2; weak D call: TRBD1 (5 bases). The CDR3 is made up of 15 amino acids. Germline V gene data show CDR1 as MDHEN and CDR2 as SYDVKM. V was cut by 6 bases and J by 0 bases, with 11 bases left in between. CDR3 sequence: CASSPGHANTGELFF. The DNA of the CDR3 is TGTGCCAGCAGCCCCGGACACGCGAACACCGGGGAGCTGTTTTTT.

At least ten counts were recorded for this clone. J is TRBJ1-3 and V is TRBV7-6; 8 positions agree with TRBD1. Germline loops: CDR1 SGHVS, CDR2 FNYEAQ. The CDR3 consists of 16 residues. Trimming took 4 bases from V and 0 from J; bases not matched to a gene: 5. This CDR3 reads CASSSWGQDSGNTIYF. In nucleotides, the CDR3 is TGTGCCAGCAGCTCTTGGGGACAGGACTCTGGAAACACCATATATTTT. Variable domain in full (rest from reference TRBV7-6 and TRBJ1-3): GAGVSQSPRYKVTKRGQDVALRCDPISGHVSLYWYRQALGQGPEFLTYFNYEAQQDKSGLPNDRFSAERPEGSISTLTIQRTEQRDSAMYRCASSSWGQDSGNTIYFGEGSWLTVV.